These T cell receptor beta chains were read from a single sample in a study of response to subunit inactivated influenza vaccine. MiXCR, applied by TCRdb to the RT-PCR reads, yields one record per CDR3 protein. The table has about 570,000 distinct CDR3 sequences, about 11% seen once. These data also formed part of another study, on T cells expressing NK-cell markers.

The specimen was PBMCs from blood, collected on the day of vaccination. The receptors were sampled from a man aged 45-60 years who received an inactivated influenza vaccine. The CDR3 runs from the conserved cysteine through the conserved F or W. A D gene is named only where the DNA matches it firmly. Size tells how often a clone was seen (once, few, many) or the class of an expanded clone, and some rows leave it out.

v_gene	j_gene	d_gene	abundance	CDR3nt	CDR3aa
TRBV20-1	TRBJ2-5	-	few	TGCAGTGCTAGAGATTATCGGCCCTTCACGTACTTC	CSARDYRPFTYF
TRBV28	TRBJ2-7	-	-	TGTGCCAGCAGTCCCGGGGGGCCCACCTACGAGCAGTACTTC	CASSPGGPTYEQYF
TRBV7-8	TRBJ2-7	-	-	TGTGCCAGCAGCTTAGCGGCAGGGCTCCACGAGCAGTACTTC	CASSLAAGLHEQYF
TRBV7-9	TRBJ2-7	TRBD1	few	TGTGCCAGCAGCTTAGGACAGGGGTACAGCTACGAGCAGTACTTC	CASSLGQGYSYEQYF
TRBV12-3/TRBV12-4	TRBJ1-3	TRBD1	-	TGTGCCAGCAGGAGACAGGGGGCGCAAGGAAACACCATATATTTT	CASRRQGAQGNTIYF
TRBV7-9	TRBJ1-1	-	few	TGTGCCAGCAGCTTAGGAGCCGGAGTAGGCACTGAAGCTTTCTTT	CASSLGAGVGTEAFF
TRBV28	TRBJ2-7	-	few	TGTGCCAGCAGTTTCGCCTCGGTCCGGAGCTACGAGCAGTACTTC	CASSFASVRSYEQYF
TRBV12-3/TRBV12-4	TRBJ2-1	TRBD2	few	TGTGCCAGCAGTTTAGACACCGGGACTACAGCGAGCAATGAGCAGTTCTTC	CASSLDTGTTASNEQFF
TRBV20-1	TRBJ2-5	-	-	TGCAGTGCTGTCCCCCTAGAGACACAAGAGACCCAGTACTTC	CSAVPLETQETQYF
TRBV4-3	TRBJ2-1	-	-	TGCGCCAGCAGCCAGGGCGCAGGACTTGGACCTAACAATGAGCAGTTCTTC	CASSQGAGLGPNNEQFF
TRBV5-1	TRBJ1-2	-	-	TGCGCCAGCCAACAGGGAGACTATGGCTACACCTTC	CASQQGDYGYTF
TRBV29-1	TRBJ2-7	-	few	TGCAGCGTTGAAGAAAGGGCTATATCCAGCGAGCAGTACTTC	CSVEERAISSEQYF
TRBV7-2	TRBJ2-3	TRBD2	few	TGTGCCAGCAGCCAAACTAGCGGGAAAACAGATACGCAGTATTTT	CASSQTSGKTDTQYF
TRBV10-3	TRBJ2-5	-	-	TGTGCCATCAGTGGCGGGACCGACGAGACCCAGTACTTC	CAISGGTDETQYF
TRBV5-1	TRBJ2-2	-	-	TGCGCCAGCAGCCCGGGACATCACGCGAACACCGGGGAGCTGTTTTTT	CASSPGHHANTGELFF
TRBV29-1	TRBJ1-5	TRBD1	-	TGCAGCACTAGGACAGGGATAAATCAGCCCCAGCATTTT	CSTRTGINQPQHF
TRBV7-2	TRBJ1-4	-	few	TGTGCCAGCAGCTTACGGCCTGGGAATGAAAAACTGTTTTTT	CASSLRPGNEKLFF
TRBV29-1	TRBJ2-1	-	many	TGCAGCGTTGGGGCCGGAGCGGTCTCCTACAATGAGCAGTTCTTC	CSVGAGAVSYNEQFF
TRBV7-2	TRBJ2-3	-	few	TGTGCCAGCAGCTGGTGGGGTCGGACCACAGATACGCAGTATTTT	CASSWWGRTTDTQYF
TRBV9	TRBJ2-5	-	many	TGTGCCAGCAGCACCCAGGGGGGTCAAGAGACCCAGTACTTC	CASSTQGGQETQYF
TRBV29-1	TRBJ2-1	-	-	TGCAGCGTTGCCGTTGATGAGCAGTTCTTC	CSVAVDEQFF
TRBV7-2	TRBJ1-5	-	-	TGTGCCAGCAGCTTGGGGGTGGTGGAGCCCCAGCATTTT	CASSLGVVEPQHF
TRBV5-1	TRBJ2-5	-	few	TGCGCCAGCAGCTTAGAAATCACGGAGACCCAGTACTTC	CASSLEITETQYF
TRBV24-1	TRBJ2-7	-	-	TGTGCCACCAGCAGGGGCAACGAGCAGTACTTC	CATSRGNEQYF
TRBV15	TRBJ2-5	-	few	TGTGCCACCAGCAGAGATAGGCCAGGGTGGACAGAGACCCAGTACTTC	CATSRDRPGWTETQYF
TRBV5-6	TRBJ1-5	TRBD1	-	TGTGCCAGCAGCTTTGGACAGGGTGAAATTATCAATCAGCCCCAGCATTTT	CASSFGQGEIINQPQHF
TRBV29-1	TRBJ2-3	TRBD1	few	TGCAGCGTTGAACCGCGACAGGGGACAGATACGCAGTATTTT	CSVEPRQGTDTQYF
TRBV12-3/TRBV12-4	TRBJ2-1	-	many	TGTGCCAGCAGTCCCGACTCTAGCTCCTACAATGAGCAGTTCTTC	CASSPDSSSYNEQFF